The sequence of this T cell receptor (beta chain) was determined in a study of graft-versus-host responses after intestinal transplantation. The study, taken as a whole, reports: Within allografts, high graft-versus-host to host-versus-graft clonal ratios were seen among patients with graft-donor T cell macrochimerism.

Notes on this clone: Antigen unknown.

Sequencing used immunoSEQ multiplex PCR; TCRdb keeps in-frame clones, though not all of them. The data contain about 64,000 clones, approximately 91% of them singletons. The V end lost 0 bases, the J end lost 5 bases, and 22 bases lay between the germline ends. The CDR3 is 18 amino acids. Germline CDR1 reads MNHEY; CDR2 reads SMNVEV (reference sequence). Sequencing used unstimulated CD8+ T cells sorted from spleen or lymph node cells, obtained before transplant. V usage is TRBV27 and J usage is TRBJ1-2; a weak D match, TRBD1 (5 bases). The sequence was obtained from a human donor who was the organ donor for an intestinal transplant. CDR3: CASSLSKHGGGLLYGYTF. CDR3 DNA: TGTGCCAGCAGTTTATCTAAGCACGGCGGGGGGTTACTTTATGGCTACACCTTC.